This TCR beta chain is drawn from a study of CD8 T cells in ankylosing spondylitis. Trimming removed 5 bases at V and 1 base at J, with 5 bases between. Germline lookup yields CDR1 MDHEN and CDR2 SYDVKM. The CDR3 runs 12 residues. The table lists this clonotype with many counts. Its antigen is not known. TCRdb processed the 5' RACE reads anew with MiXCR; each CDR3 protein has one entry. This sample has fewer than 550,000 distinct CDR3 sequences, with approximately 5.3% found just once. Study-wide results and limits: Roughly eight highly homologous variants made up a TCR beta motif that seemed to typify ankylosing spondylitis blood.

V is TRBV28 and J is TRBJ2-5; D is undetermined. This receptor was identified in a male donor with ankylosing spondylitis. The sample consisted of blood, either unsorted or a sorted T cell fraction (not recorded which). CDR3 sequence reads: CASSPFQETQYF. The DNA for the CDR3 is TGTGCCAGCAGTCCCTTCCAAGAGACCCAGTACTTC.